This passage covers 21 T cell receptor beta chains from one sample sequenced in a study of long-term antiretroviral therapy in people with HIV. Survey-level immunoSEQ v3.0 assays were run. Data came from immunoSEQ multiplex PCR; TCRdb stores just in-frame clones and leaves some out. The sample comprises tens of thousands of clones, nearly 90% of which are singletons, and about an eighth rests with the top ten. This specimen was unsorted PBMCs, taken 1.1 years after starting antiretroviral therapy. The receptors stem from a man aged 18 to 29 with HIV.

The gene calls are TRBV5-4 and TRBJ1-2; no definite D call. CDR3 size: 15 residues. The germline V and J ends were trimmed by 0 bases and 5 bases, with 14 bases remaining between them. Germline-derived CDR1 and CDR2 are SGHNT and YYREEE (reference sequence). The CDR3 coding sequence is TGTGCCAGCAGCTTGGCCGTCCACTTTCGGTATGGCTACACCTTC. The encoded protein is CASSLAVHFRYGYTF.

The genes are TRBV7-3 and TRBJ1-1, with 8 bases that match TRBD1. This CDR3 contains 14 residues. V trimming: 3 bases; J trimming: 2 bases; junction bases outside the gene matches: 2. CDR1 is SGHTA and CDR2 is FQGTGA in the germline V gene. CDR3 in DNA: TGTGCCAGCAGCTTCAGGGGGCCCAACACTGAAGCTTTCTTT. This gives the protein CASSFRGPNTEAFF.

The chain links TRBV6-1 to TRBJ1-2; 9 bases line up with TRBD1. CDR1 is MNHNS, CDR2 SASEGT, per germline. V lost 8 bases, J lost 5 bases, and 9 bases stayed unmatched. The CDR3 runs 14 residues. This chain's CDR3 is CASLDRGVNYGYTF. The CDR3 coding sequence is TGTGCCAGCCTGGACAGGGGAGTAAATTATGGCTACACCTTC.

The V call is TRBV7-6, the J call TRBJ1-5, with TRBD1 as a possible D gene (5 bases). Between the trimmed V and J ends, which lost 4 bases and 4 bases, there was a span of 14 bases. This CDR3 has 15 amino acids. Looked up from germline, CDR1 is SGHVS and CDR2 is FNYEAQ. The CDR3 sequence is CASSSGTSKNQPQHF. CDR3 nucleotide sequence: TGTGCCAGCAGCTCGGGGACGTCCAAAAATCAGCCCCAGCATTTT.

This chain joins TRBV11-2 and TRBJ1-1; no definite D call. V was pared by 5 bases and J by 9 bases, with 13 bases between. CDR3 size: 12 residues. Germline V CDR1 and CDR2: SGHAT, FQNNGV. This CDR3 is CASSRVELKAFF. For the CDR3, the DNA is TGTGCCAGCAGCCGGGTGGAGCTCAAAGCTTTCTTT.

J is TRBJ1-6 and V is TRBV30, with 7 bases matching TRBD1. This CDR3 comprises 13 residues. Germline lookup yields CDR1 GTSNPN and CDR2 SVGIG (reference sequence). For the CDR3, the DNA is TGTGCTTTGGACGGGACAGAGAAATCACCCCTCCACTTT. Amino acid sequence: CALDGTEKSPLHF.

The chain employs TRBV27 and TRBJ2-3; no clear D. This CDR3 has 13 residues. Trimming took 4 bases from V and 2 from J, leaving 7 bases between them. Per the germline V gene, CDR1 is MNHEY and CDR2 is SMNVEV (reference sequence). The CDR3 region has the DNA TGTGCCAGCAGTTCCCTTGTCACAGATACGCAGTATTTT. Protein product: CASSSLVTDTQYF.

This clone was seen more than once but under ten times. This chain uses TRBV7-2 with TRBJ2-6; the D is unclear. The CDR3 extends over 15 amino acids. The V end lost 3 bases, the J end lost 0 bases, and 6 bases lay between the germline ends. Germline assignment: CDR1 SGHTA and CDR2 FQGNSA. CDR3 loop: CASSLRFSGANVLTF. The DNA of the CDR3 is TGTGCCAGCAGCTTGAGGTTCTCTGGGGCCAACGTCCTGACTTTC.

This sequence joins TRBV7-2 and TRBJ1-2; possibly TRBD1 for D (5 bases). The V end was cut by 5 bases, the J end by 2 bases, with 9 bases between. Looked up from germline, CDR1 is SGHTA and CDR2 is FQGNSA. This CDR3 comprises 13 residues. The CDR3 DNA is TGTGCCAGCAGCCCTCGACAGAACTATGGCTACACCTTC. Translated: CASSPRQNYGYTF.

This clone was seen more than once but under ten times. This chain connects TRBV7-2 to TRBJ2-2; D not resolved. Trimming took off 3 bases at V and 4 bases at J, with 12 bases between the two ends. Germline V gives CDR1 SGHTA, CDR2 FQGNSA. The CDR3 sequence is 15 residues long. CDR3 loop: CASSFAALSTGELFF. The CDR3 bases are TGTGCCAGCAGCTTTGCAGCCTTGAGCACCGGGGAGCTGTTTTTT.

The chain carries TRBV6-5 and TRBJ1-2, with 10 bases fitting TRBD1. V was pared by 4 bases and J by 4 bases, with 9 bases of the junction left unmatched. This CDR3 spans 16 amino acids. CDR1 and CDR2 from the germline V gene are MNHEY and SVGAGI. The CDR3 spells CASSSRPGQGFYGYTF. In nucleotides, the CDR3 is TGTGCCAGCAGTTCCCGGCCGGGACAGGGGTTCTATGGCTACACCTTC.

The CDR3 loop reads CASRLIDGGEKLFF. The DNA for the CDR3 is TGTGCCAGCAGATTGATCGACGGAGGAGAAAAACTGTTTTTT. V is TRBV6-1 and J is TRBJ1-4; D gene unclear. The germline gives CDR1 MNHNS, CDR2 SASEGT. Trimming removed 6 bases at V and 8 bases at J, with 16 bases between. The CDR3 has 14 residues.

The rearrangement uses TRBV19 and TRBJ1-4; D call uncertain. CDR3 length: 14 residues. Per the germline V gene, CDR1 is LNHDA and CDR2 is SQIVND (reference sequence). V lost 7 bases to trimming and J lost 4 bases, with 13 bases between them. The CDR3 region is CASTAADGNEKLFF. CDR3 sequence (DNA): TGTGCCAGTACGGCAGCAGACGGTAATGAAAAACTGTTTTTT.

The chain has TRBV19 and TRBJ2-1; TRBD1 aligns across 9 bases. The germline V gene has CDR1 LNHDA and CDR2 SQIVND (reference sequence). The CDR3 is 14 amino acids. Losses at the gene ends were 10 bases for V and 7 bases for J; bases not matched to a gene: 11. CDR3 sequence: CATTDRGVGNEQFF. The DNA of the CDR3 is TGTGCCACCACCGACAGGGGGGTTGGAAATGAGCAGTTCTTC.

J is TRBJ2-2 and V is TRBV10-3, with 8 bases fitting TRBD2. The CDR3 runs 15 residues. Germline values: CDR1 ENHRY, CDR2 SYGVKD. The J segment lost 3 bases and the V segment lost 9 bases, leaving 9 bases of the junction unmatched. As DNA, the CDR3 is TGTGCCATTCGACTAGCGAGGAATCACACCGGGGAGCTGTTTTTT. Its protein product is CAIRLARNHTGELFF.

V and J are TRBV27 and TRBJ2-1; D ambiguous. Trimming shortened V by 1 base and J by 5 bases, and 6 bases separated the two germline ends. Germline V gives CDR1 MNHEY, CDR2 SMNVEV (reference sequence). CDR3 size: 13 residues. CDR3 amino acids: CASSLYPDNEQFF. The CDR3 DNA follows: TGTGCCAGCAGTTTATATCCAGACAATGAGCAGTTCTTC.

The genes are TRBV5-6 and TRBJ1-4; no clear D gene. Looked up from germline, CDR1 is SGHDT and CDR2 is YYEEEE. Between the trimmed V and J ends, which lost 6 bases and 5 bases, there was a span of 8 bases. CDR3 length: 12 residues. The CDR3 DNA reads TGTGCCAGCATGGGTCCCAATGAAAAACTGTTTTTT. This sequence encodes CASMGPNEKLFF. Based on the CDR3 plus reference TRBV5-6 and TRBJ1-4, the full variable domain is DAGVTQSPTHLIKTRGQQVTLRCSPKSGHDTVSWYQQALGQGPQFIFQYYEEEERQRGNFPDRFSGHQFPNYSSELNVNALLLGDSALYLCASMGPNEKLFFGSGTQLSVL.

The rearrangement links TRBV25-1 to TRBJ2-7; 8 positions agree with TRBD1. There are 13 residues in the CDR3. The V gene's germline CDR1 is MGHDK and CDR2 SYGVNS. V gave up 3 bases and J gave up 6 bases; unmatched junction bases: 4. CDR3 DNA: TGTGCCAGCAGTGAGGCAGGGGGCGCCGAGCAGTACTTC. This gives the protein CASSEAGGAEQYF.

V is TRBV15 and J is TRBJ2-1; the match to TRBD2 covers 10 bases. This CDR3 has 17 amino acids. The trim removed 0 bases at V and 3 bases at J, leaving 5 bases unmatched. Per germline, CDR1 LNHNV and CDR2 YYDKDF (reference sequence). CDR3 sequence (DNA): TGTGCCACCAGCAGAGATGGGCCTAGCGGGAGCTACAATGAGCAGTTCTTC. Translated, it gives CATSRDGPSGSYNEQFF.

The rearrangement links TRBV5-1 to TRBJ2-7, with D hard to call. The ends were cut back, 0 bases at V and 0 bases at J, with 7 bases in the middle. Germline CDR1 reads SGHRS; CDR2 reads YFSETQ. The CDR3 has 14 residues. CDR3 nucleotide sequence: TGCGCCAGCAGCTTGGCGGCAAACTCCTACGAGCAGTACTTC. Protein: CASSLAANSYEQYF.

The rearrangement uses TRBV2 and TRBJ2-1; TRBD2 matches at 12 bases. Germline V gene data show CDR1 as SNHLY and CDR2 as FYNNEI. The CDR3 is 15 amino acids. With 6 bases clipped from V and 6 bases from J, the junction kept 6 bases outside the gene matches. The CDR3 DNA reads TGTGCCAGCAGGGTTAGGACTAGCGGGACCAATGAGCAGTTCTTC. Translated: CASRVRTSGTNEQFF. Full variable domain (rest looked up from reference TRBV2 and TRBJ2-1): EPEVTQTPSHQVTQMGQEVILRCVPISNHLYFYWYRQILGQKVEFLVSFYNNEISEKSEIFDDQFSVERPDGSNFTLKIRSTKLEDSAMYFCASRVRTSGTNEQFFGPGTRLTVL.